This record looks at one T cell receptor (beta chain) sequence and its context. No antigen is known for it. The data are from a study of cytomegalovirus exposure and HLA in healthy donors. The overall study: An analysis done earlier identified 95 million to 140 million unique TCR beta sequences from around 180 million T cells.

The V gene's germline CDR1 is LGHNA and CDR2 YSLEER. This CDR3 has 16 residues. The V gene end was trimmed by 1 base and the J gene end by 2 bases; junction bases not matched to a gene: 7. Findings of the study overall: A few chains linked to CMV were shown in vitro to be specific for CMV antigens. By a later analysis, the bulk of CMV-associated TCR beta chains appeared HLA-restricted. A further, later analysis showed that HLA-associated TCR beta chains (compared with equally common others) were more clonally expanded.

Both 60 Vbeta primers and 13 Jbeta primers went into the PCR. Libraries were prepared by immunoSEQ multiplex PCR; TCRdb keeps only in-frame clonotypes and omits some of them. Here the sample spans about 65,000 clones, about 80% being singletons. This rearrangement joins TRBV4-3 to TRBJ2-7; 8 nucleotides match TRBD1. This clonotype was sampled from a woman aged 30 to 39 in good health and CMV-seronegative. The material sequenced was PBMCs. DNA of the CDR3: TGCGCCAGCAGCCAAGGGGAGGACAGGGTACCCTACGAGCAGTACTTC. It translates to CASSQGEDRVPYEQYF.